The 8 T cell receptor beta chains presented below share a single source sample, sequenced in a study of CXCR3-negative and CXCR3-positive naive CD8 T cells. UMI-tagged TRB cDNA libraries were built via 5' RACE. Following a re-call of the 5' RACE reads, TCRdb has one entry per CDR3 protein and lacks DNA. The sample table sets out some 130,000 distinct CDR3 sequences. The sequenced material came from naive CXCR3- CD8+ T cells from blood. Noted subset: CD45RO-CCR7+CD27+CD95- naive CD8+ T cells lacking CXCR3 (TNR3-). The receptors shown here come from a human donor in good health. Some clones in this sample may be carry-over from other donors' samples.

The genes are TRBV3-1 and TRBJ2-5; TCRdb selects TRBD2, and the lack of DNA leaves this call unchecked. The CDR3 contains 15 residues. CDR1 and CDR2 from the germline V gene are LGHDT and YNNKEL (reference sequence). CDR3 amino acids: CASSHETSEQETQYF.

The chain has TRBV10-3 and TRBJ2-2. This CDR3 spans 11 amino acids. In germline, CDR1 is ENHRY, CDR2 SYGVKD. The CDR3 spells CAIREAGELFF.

V and J are TRBV3-1 and TRBJ2-7. The CDR3 length is 14 residues. In germline, CDR1 is LGHDT, CDR2 YNNKEL (reference sequence). This chain's CDR3 is CASSQGGISYEQYF.

CDR3 amino acids: CASSPRTGMGDEQFF. The chain couples TRBV9 to TRBJ2-1; TCRdb's D gene call, TRBD1, goes unchecked for lack of DNA. The CDR3 loop spans 15 amino acids. Germline CDR1 is SGDLS and CDR2 is YYNGEE. Combining the CDR3 with reference TRBV9 and TRBJ2-1 gives the whole variable domain DSGVTQTPKHLITATGQRVTLRCSPRSGDLSVYWYQQSLDQGLQFLIQYYNGEERAKGNILERFSAQQFPDLHSELNLSSLELGDSALYFCASSPRTGMGDEQFFGPGTRLTVL.

The V and J genes are TRBV10-3 and TRBJ2-2; TCRdb's assignment of TRBD2 cannot be checked, as there is no DNA. The CDR3 covers 16 residues. The germline CDR1 and CDR2 sequences are ENHRY and SYGVKD. This CDR3 is CAISASETRYTGELFF.

The V and J genes are TRBV19 and TRBJ2-7. Germline values: CDR1 LNHDA, CDR2 SQIVND (reference sequence). CDR3 length equals 13 residues. The CDR3 spells CASSIDLAMEQYF.

V is TRBV6-6 and J is TRBJ2-5; there is no DNA to check the TCRdb D call of TRBD1. CDR1 and CDR2 (germline): MNHNY, SVGAGI (reference sequence). This CDR3 comprises 14 residues. CDR3 sequence: CASSAPTDQETQYF.

The V call is TRBV29-1, the J call TRBJ2-7; TCRdb names TRBD1, which stays unverified in the absence of DNA. This CDR3 has 13 residues. Looked up from germline, CDR1 is SQVTM and CDR2 is ANQGSEA. The CDR3 is CSAGIGASYEQYF.